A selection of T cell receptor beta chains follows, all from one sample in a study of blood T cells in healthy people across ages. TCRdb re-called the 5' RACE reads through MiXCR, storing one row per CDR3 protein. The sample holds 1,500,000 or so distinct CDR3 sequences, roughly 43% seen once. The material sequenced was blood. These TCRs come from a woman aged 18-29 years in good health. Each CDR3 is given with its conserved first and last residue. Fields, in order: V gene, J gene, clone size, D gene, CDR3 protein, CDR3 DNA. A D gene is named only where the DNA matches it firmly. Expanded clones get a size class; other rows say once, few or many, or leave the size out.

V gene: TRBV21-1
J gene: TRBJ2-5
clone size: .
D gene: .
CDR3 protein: CASSKAEGFRKEQYF
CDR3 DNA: TGTGCCAGCAGCAAAGCTGAGGGGTTTCGGAAAGAGCAGTACTTC

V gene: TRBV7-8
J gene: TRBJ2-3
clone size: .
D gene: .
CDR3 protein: CASSRATSTDTQYF
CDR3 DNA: TGTGCCAGCAGCCGCGCTACTAGCACAGATACGCAGTATTTT

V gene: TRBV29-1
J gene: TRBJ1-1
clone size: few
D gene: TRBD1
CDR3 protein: CSVRTGPNTEAFF
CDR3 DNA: TGCAGCGTAAGGACAGGTCCGAACACTGAAGCTTTCTTT

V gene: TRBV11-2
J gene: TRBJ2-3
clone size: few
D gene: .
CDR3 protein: CASSLVPRGTDTQYF
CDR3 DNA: TGTGCCAGCAGCTTAGTGCCGCGGGGCACAGATACGCAGTATTTT

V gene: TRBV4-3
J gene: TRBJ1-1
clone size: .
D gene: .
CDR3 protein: CASSLRTEPPFTEAFF
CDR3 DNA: TGCGCCAGCAGCCTGCGGACAGAGCCGCCATTTACTGAAGCTTTCTTT

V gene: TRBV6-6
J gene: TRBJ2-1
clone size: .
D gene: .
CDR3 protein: CASSYLGSRGNEQFF
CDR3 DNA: TGTGCCAGCAGTTACCTAGGAAGTAGGGGCAATGAGCAGTTCTTC

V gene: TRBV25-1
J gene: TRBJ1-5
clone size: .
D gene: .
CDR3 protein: CASSDDEFQPQHF
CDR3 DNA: TGTGCCAGCAGTGACGATGAGTTTCAGCCCCAGCATTTT

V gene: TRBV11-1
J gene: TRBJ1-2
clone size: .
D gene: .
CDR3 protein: CASSSQNYGYTF
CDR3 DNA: TGTGCCAGCAGCTCCCAGAACTATGGCTACACCTTC

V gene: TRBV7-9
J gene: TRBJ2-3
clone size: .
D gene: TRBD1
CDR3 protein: CASSVGPGQGIDTQYF
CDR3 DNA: TGTGCCAGCAGCGTAGGTCCGGGACAGGGTATAGATACGCAGTATTTT

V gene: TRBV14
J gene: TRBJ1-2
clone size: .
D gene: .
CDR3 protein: CASSQVRRNYGYTF
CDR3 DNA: TGTGCCAGCAGCCAAGTACGTCGGAACTATGGCTACACCTTC

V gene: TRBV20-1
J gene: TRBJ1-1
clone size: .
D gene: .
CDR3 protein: CSALTGRNTEAFF
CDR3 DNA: TGCAGTGCTCTAACCGGGAGGAACACTGAAGCTTTCTTT

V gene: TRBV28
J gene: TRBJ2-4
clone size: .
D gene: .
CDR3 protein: CASSLRDGSRFIQYF
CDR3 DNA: TGTGCCAGCAGTTTAAGGGACGGCTCTCGATTCATTCAGTACTTC

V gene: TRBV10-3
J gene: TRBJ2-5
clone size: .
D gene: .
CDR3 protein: CALSRDNHEQYF
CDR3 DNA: TGTGCCCTCTCCCGGGACAACCATGAGCAGTACTTC

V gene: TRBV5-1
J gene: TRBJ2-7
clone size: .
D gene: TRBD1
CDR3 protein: CASSSDRVAYNEQYF
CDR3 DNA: TGCGCCAGCAGCTCCGACAGGGTAGCCTACAATGAGCAGTACTTC

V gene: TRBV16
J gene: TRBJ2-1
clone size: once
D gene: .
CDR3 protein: CASSQSPASSYNEQFF
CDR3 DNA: TGTGCCAGCAGCCAATCACCTGCTAGCTCCTACAATGAGCAGTTCTTC

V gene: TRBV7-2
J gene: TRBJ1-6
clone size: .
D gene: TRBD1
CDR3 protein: CATADRGGSPLHF
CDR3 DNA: TGTGCCACCGCGGACAGGGGTGGTTCACCCCTCCACTTT

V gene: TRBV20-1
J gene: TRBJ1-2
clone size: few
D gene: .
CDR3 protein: CSAAGDNYGYTF
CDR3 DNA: TGCAGTGCCGCCGGGGATAACTATGGCTACACCTTC

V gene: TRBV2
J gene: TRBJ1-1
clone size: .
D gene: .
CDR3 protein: CASSDGGQNTEAFF
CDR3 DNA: TGTGCCAGCAGTGATGGGGGCCAAAACACTGAAGCTTTCTTT

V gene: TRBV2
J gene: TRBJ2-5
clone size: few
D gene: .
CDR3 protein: CASIRETQYF
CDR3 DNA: TGTGCCAGCATAAGGGAGACCCAGTACTTC

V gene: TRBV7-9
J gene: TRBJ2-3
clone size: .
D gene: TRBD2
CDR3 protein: CASSLVVSGFTDTQYF
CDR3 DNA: TGTGCCAGCAGCTTAGTTGTTAGCGGGTTCACAGATACGCAGTATTTT

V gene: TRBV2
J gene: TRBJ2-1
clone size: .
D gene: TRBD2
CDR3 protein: CASSRVSGSEETQFF
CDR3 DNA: TGTGCCAGCAGTCGGGTGAGCGGGAGTGAGGAGACCCAGTTCTTC

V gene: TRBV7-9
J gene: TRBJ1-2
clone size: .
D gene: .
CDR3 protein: CASSLGPTEWGYGYTF
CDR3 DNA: TGTGCCAGCAGCTTAGGCCCCACAGAATGGGGCTATGGCTACACCTTC

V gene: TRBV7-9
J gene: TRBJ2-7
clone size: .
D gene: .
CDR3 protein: CASTAFSGQTYEQYF
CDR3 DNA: TGTGCCAGCACCGCTTTCAGCGGTCAGACCTACGAGCAGTACTTC

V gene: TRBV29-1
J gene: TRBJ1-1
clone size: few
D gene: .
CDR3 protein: CSGAETEAFF
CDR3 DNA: TGCAGCGGGGCGGAGACTGAAGCTTTCTTT

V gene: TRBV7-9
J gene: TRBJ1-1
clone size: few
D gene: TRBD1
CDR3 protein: CASSLERGPEAFF
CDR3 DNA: TGTGCCAGCAGCTTAGAGAGGGGGCCTGAAGCTTTCTTT

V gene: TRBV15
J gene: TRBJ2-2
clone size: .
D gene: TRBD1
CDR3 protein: CATSRGQGYTGELFF
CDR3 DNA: TGTGCCACCAGCAGAGGACAGGGGTACACCGGGGAGCTGTTTTTT